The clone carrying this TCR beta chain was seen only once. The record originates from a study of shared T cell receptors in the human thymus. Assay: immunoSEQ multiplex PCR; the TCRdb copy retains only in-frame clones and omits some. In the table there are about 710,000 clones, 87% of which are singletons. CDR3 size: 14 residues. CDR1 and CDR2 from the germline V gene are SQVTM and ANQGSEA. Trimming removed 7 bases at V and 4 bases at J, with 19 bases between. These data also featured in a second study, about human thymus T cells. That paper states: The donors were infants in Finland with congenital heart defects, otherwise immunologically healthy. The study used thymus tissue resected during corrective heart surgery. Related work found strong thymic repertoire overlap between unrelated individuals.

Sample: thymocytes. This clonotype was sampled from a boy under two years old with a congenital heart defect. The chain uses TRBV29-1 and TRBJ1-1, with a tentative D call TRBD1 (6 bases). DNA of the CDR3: TGCAGCGGGTCGACAGGAACACTGAGCACTGAAGCTTTCTTT. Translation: CSGSTGTLSTEAFF.